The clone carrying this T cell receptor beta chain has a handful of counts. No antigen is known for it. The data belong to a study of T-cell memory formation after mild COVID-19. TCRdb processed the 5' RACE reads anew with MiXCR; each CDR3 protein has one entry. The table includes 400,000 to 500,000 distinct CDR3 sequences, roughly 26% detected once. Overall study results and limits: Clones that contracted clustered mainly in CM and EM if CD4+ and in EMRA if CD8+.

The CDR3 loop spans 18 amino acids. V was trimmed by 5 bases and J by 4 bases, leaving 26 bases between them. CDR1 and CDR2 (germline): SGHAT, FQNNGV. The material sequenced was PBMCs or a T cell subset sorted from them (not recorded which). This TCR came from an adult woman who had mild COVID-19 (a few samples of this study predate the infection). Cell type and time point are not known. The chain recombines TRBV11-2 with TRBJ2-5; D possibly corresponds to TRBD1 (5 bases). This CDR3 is CASSHITGTRWVSETQYF. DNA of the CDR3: TGTGCCAGCAGCCATATTACAGGAACTCGTTGGGTCTCAGAGACCCAGTACTTC. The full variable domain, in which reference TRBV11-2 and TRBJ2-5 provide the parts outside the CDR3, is EAGVAQSPRYKIIEKRQSVAFWCNPISGHATLYWYQQILGQGPKLLIQFQNNGVVDDSQLPKDRFSAERLKGVDSTLKIQPAKLEDSAVYLCASSHITGTRWVSETQYFGPGTRLLVL.